These 10 T cell receptor beta chains share one sample of origin, sequenced in a study of blood T cell repertoires in COVID-19. Measured with immunoSEQ multiplex PCR; TCRdb has only the in-frame clones, and not every one. Of 150,000 to 200,000 clones listed, approximately 85% were seen once; the top ten hold around 9.8%. Sequencing was performed on peripheral blood. The receptors come from a woman over 75 with acute or convalescent COVID-19.

The chain recombines TRBV9 with TRBJ2-4, with TRBD2 matching 7 bases. Germline V gives CDR1 SGDLS, CDR2 YYNGEE. This CDR3 contains 16 residues. The V gene end was trimmed by 9 bases and the J gene end by 9 bases; junction bases not matched to a gene: 21. DNA for the CDR3: TGTGCCACCAGTCGGGGGGTGCTGGCGGCCGAGGGCATTCAGTACTTC. This translates into CATSRGVLAAEGIQYF.

V is TRBV11-2 and J is TRBJ1-3, with a possible D match to TRBD1 (5 bases). The CDR3 runs to 15 residues. Germline assignment: CDR1 SGHAT and CDR2 FQNNGV. Trimming pared 2 bases from V and 0 bases from J, leaving 8 bases between. In nucleotides, the CDR3 is TGTGCCAGCAGCTTAACTGGGGCCTCTGGAAACACCATATATTTT. Translation gives CASSLTGASGNTIYF.

The CDR3 region has the DNA TGTGCCAGCAGCTTAGCACAGCCGATGAACACTGAAGCTTTCTTT. Protein product: CASSLAQPMNTEAFF. The rearrangement links TRBV7-9 to TRBJ1-1; no clear D gene. The V gene lost 0 bases and the J gene lost 0 bases, with 8 bases spanning the gap. The CDR3 loop spans 15 amino acids. Germline V CDR1 and CDR2: SEHNR, FQNEAQ (reference sequence).

V gene TRBV12-5 combines with J gene TRBJ1-3; D possibly corresponds to TRBD1 (5 bases). The V and J ends lost 1 base and 3 bases respectively, with 13 bases between them. The CDR3 covers 16 residues. Germline CDR1 reads LGHNT; CDR2 reads FRNRAP. The CDR3 region is CASGLGPGLVGNTIYF. In nucleotides, the CDR3 is TGTGCTAGTGGTTTGGGACCAGGGCTTGTTGGAAACACCATATATTTT. Together with reference TRBV12-5 and TRBJ1-3, the CDR3 gives the full variable domain: DARVTQTPRHKVTEMGQEVTMRCQPILGHNTVFWYRQTMMQGLELLAYFRNRAPLDDSGMPKDRFSAEMPDATLATLKIQPSEPRDSAVYFCASGLGPGLVGNTIYFGEGSWLTVV.

This clone occurred once. The genes are TRBV27 and TRBJ1-5, with 9 bases lining up with TRBD1. Germline values: CDR1 MNHEY, CDR2 SMNVEV (reference sequence). Losses at the gene ends were 4 bases for V and 7 bases for J; bases not matched to a gene: 8. This CDR3 is built from 15 residues. The CDR3 is CASSSRTGVGQPQHF. In nucleotides, the CDR3 is TGTGCCAGCAGTTCCCGGACAGGGGTAGGCCAGCCCCAGCATTTT.

This chain uses TRBV5-1 with TRBJ2-1; the match to TRBD2 covers 8 bases. V lost 0 bases, J lost 4 bases, and 3 bases stayed unmatched. CDR1 is SGHRS, CDR2 YFSETQ, per germline. This CDR3 is built from 15 residues. CDR3 sequence: CASSLDGRDYNEQFF. CDR3 nucleotides: TGCGCCAGCAGCTTGGACGGGAGGGATTACAATGAGCAGTTCTTC.

The rearrangement joins TRBV5-1 to TRBJ2-5; 15 positions match TRBD2. The CDR3 spans 16 residues. V lost 4 bases, J lost 5 bases, and 6 bases stayed unmatched. Germline lookup yields CDR1 SGHRS and CDR2 YFSETQ. Here the CDR3 reads CASSPYGLAGGETQYF. Here the CDR3 DNA reads TGCGCCAGCAGCCCGTACGGACTAGCGGGGGGGGAGACCCAGTACTTC.

This clone was counted between two and nine times. This chain joins TRBV6-5 and TRBJ2-3; 7 positions agree with TRBD2. CDR1 and CDR2 from the germline V gene are MNHEY and SVGAGI. The CDR3 has 15 amino acids. V lost 10 bases and J lost 2; bases outside the gene matches: 12. CDR3 coding DNA: TGTGCCACCACCCGGTGGGCGGGAGCCACAGATACGCAGTATTTT. Its protein is CATTRWAGATDTQYF.

V is TRBV7-3 and J is TRBJ2-1; TRBD2 aligns across 7 bases. CDR1 SGHTA and CDR2 FQGTGA come from the germline V gene. The junction had 19 bases not matched to a gene; V was cut back by 5 bases and J by 0 bases. The CDR3 is 20 residues long. CDR3 region: CASSPSGGVLGGSSYNEQFF. The CDR3 nucleotides read TGTGCCAGCAGCCCTAGTGGGGGGGTCCTAGGCGGAAGCTCCTACAATGAGCAGTTCTTC. The variable domain in full, completed from reference TRBV7-3 and TRBJ2-1, reads GAGVSQTPSNKVTEKGKYVELRCDPISGHTALYWYRQSLGQGPEFLIYFQGTGAADDSGLPNDRFFAVRPEGSVSTLKIQRTERGDSAVYLCASSPSGGVLGGSSYNEQFFGPGTRLTVL.

This clone was seen only once. This chain links TRBV7-8 with TRBJ2-7, with 7 bases matching TRBD2. V was clipped by 5 bases and J by 10 bases; unmatched bases: 11. Germline V gene lookup returns CDR1 SGHVS and CDR2 FQNEAQ. The CDR3 consists of 13 residues. CDR3 bases: TGTGCCAGCAGCCCCGGACTAGAATCAGGACAGTACTTC. Encoded protein: CASSPGLESGQYF.